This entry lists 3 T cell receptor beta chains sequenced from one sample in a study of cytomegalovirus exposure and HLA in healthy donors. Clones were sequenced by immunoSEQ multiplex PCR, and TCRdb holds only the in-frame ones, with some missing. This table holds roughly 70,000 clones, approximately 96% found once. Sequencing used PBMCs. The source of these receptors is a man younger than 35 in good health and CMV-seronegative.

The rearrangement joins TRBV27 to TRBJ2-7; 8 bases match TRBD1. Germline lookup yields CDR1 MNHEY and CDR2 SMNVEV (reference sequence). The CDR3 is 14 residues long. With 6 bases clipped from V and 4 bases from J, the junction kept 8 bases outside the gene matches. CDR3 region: CASRAGTGHYEQYF. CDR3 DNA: TGTGCCAGCAGGGCCGGGACAGGTCATTACGAGCAGTACTTC.

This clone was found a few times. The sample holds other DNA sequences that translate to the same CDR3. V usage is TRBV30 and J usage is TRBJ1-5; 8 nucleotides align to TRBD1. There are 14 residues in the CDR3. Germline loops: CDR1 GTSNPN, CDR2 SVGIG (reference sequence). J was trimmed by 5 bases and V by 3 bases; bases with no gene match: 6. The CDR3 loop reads CAWSRDRYYQPQHF. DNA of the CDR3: TGTGCCTGGAGCCGGGACAGGTACTATCAGCCCCAGCATTTT.

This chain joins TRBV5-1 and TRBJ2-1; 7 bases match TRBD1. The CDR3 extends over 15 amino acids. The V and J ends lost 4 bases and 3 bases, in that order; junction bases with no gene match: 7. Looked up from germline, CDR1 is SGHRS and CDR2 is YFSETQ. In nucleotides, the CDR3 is TGCGCCAGCAGCCAGCCTCGGGACAGCTACAATGAGCAGTTCTTC. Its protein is CASSQPRDSYNEQFF.